These T cell receptor beta chains were read from a single sample in a study of regulatory T cells in long-lasting Graves disease. MiXCR, run by TCRdb on the multiplex PCR reads, gives a single entry per CDR3 protein. Here the sample spans roughly 400,000 distinct CDR3 sequences, under 25% being singletons. This specimen consisted of peripheral blood mononuclear cells (PBMCs), obtained when the disease was refractory, from a patient treated with antithyroid drugs. The receptors were sampled from a female donor with Graves disease. Both conserved end residues are part of each CDR3. D genes are given only for firm matches. Expanded clones are given a class, and other clones once, few, many or no size at all.

TRBV6-1,many,TRBJ2-7,-,CASSSGDHEQYF,TGTGCCAGTTCCTCAGGTGACCACGAGCAGTACTTC
TRBV3-1,many,TRBJ2-5,-,CASSQFWGEETQYF,TGTGCCAGCAGCCAGTTTTGGGGCGAGGAGACCCAGTACTTC
TRBV9,-,TRBJ2-2,-,CASSVGWGSNTGELFF,TGTGCCAGCAGCGTAGGCTGGGGATCGAACACCGGGGAGCTGTTTTTT
TRBV20-1,-,TRBJ2-7,-,CSARRREPYEQYF,TGCAGTGCTCGCCGAAGGGAGCCGTACGAGCAGTACTTC
TRBV9,many,TRBJ2-1,-,CASGESSYNEQFF,TGTGCCAGCGGAGAGAGCTCCTACAATGAGCAGTTCTTC
TRBV28,many,TRBJ1-2,-,CASSLWADYGYTF,TGTGCCAGCAGTTTATGGGCAGACTATGGCTACACCTTC
TRBV5-6,-,TRBJ1-5,-,CASSSQARGPQHF,TGTGCCAGCAGCTCTCAAGCTCGGGGACCCCAGCATTTT
TRBV19,few,TRBJ2-1,TRBD2,CASSIITSGYNEQFF,TGTGCCAGTAGTATAATAACTAGCGGTTACAATGAGCAGTTCTTC
TRBV12-3/TRBV12-4,many,TRBJ2-5,-,CASSPNQLGETQYF,TGTGCCAGCAGTCCCAATCAACTGGGGGAGACCCAGTACTTC
TRBV28,many,TRBJ2-2,-,CASSFYLAGSGELFF,TGTGCCAGCAGTTTTTACCTAGCTGGGAGCGGGGAGCTGTTTTTT
TRBV6-1,many,TRBJ2-7,TRBD2,CASKGIAGAYEQYF,TGTGCCAGCAAGGGAATAGCGGGAGCCTACGAGCAGTACTTC
TRBV20-1,-,TRBJ2-7,-,CSAGKGRSYEQHF,TGCAGTGCTGGGAAAGGACGGAGCTACGAGCAGCACTTC
TRBV15,many,TRBJ1-4,-,CATSRDQAGGSEKLFF,TGTGCCACCAGCAGAGATCAGGCAGGAGGAAGTGAAAAACTGTTTTTT
TRBV20-1,many,TRBJ1-6,TRBD1,CSAQGANSPLHF,TGCAGTGCCCAGGGGGCTAATTCACCCCTCCACTTT
TRBV3-1,many,TRBJ2-5,-,CASRAYQETQYF,TGTGCCAGCAGAGCGTACCAAGAGACCCAGTACTTC
TRBV10-3,-,TRBJ2-2,-,CAIGIRGGTGELFF,TGTGCCATCGGGATTAGAGGGGGCACCGGGGAGCTGTTTTTT
TRBV11-2,few,TRBJ2-1,TRBD2,CASSLIPGTSGEGTYNEQFF,TGTGCCAGCAGCTTAATTCCCGGGACTAGCGGGGAGGGTACATACAATGAGCAGTTCTTC
TRBV10-3,many,TRBJ2-7,-,CAIRGDGPGDEQYF,TGTGCCATCAGGGGGGACGGGCCGGGGGACGAGCAGTACTTC
TRBV6-1,many,TRBJ2-7,-,CASTEGYEQYF,TGTGCCAGCACCGAGGGATACGAGCAGTACTTC
TRBV20-1,many,TRBJ2-7,-,CSAPSHRSYEQYF,TGCAGTGCTCCGTCTCACAGGTCCTACGAGCAGTACTTC
TRBV12-3/TRBV12-4,-,TRBJ2-3,-,CASSLTTDGRDTQYF,TGTGCCAGCAGTTTAACGACCGATGGACGAGATACGCAGTATTTT
TRBV29-1,few,TRBJ1-4,TRBD1,CSVGTGFEDEKLFF,TGCAGCGTTGGGACAGGCTTTGAGGATGAAAAACTGTTTTTT
TRBV19,-,TRBJ1-5,-,CASSIWGSNQPQHF,TGTGCCAGTAGTATCTGGGGAAGCAATCAGCCCCAGCATTTT
TRBV5-1,-,TRBJ2-5,TRBD2,CASSPAREGETQYF,TGCGCCAGCAGCCCCGCGAGGGAGGGAGAGACCCAGTACTTC
TRBV2,many,TRBJ2-7,-,CASSVLSSYEQYF,TGTGCCAGCAGTGTGCTAAGCTCCTACGAGCAGTACTTC
TRBV3-1,few,TRBJ1-3,-,CASSQGRSSGNTIYF,TGTGCCAGCAGCCAAGGACGGAGCTCTGGAAACACCATATATTTT
TRBV18,-,TRBJ1-5,TRBD1,CASSPGQAGEAQHF,TGTGCCAGCTCACCGGGACAGGCCGGGGAGGCCCAGCATTTT
TRBV24-1,many,TRBJ2-7,-,CATSAPTRTGYEQYF,TGTGCCACCAGTGCCCCCACCAGGACCGGGTACGAGCAGTACTTC
TRBV10-3,-,TRBJ2-1,TRBD2,CAAAPRAGGGSDEQFF,TGTGCCGCCGCCCCCCGGGCGGGGGGAGGTTCGGATGAGCAGTTCTTC
TRBV28,many,TRBJ2-7,-,CASRRDNSYEQYF,TGTGCCAGCAGAAGGGACAACTCCTACGAGCAGTACTTC
TRBV28,many,TRBJ1-1,-,CASSPPHSLGTEAFF,TGTGCCAGTTCCCCCCCCCACTCACTTGGGACTGAAGCTTTCTTT
TRBV2,many,TRBJ2-5,TRBD2,CASSGGLAGAWETQYF,TGTGCCAGTAGTGGAGGCTTAGCGGGAGCTTGGGAGACCCAGTACTTC
TRBV4-1,-,TRBJ2-7,-,CASSQDRPDHEQYF,TGCGCCAGCAGCCAAGATAGACCGGATCACGAGCAGTACTTC
TRBV2,many,TRBJ2-7,TRBD2,CASSEARTSGIEQYF,TGTGCCAGCAGTGAAGCAAGGACTAGCGGTATCGAGCAGTACTTC
TRBV5-6,-,TRBJ1-4,TRBD1,CASSWGQGPNEKLFF,TGTGCCAGCAGCTGGGGACAGGGTCCTAATGAAAAACTGTTTTTT
TRBV28,many,TRBJ1-1,TRBD1,CASSEPGTDTEAFF,TGTGCCAGCAGTGAACCAGGGACAGACACTGAAGCTTTCTTT
TRBV27,few,TRBJ2-7,-,CASSLMGTTREQYF,TGTGCCAGCAGTTTAATGGGCACCACGAGGGAGCAGTACTTC
TRBV18,-,TRBJ1-5,TRBD1,CASSRDSGDQPQHF,TGTGCCAGCTCTCGGGACAGCGGGGATCAGCCCCAGCATTTT
TRBV15,few,TRBJ1-2,-,CATSREATTDYGYTF,TGTGCCACCAGCAGAGAGGCCACTACCGACTATGGCTACACCTTC
TRBV7-9,few,TRBJ2-5,TRBD2,CASSLSVAGGETQYF,TGTGCCAGCAGCTTATCGGTAGCGGGGGGAGAGACCCAGTACTTC
TRBV15,few,TRBJ2-5,TRBD1,CATSRGKTGVLQETQYF,TGTGCCACCAGCAGAGGGAAGACAGGGGTGCTCCAAGAGACCCAGTACTTC
TRBV18,few,TRBJ2-1,TRBD2,CASSPSLAGGISNEQFF,TGTGCCAGCTCACCATCCCTAGCGGGGGGGATTAGCAATGAGCAGTTCTTC
TRBV30,few,TRBJ2-4,-,CAWSVTIAKNIQYF,TGTGCCTGGAGTGTTACAATAGCCAAAAACATTCAGTACTTC
TRBV28,-,TRBJ2-1,TRBD1,CASIQGADNEQFF,TGTGCCAGCATCCAGGGGGCCGACAATGAGCAGTTCTTC
TRBV18,-,TRBJ2-2,-,CASSTRDTGELFF,TGTGCCAGCTCTACCAGGGACACCGGGGAGCTGTTTTTT